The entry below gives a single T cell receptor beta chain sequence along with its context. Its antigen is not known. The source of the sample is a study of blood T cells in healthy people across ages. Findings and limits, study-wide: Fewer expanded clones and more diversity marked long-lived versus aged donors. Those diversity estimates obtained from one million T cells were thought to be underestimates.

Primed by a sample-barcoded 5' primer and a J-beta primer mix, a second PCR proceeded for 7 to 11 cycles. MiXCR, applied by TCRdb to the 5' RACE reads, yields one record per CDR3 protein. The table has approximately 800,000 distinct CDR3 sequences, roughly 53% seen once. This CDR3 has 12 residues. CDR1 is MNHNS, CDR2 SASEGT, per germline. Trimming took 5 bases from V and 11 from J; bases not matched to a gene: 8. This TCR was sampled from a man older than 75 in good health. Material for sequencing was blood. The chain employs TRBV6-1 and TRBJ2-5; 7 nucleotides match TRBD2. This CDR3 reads CASSSGREEQYF. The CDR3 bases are TGTGCCAGCAGTTCCGGACGGGAGGAGCAGTACTTC.